The 20 T cell receptor beta chains reported below all come from one sample, sequenced in a study of Ad26.COV2.S vaccination and SARS-CoV-2 variants. This table comes from immunoSEQ multiplex PCR, and its TCRdb copy is limited to in-frame clones, with some not included. The top ten clones hold approximately 4% of a sample with about 420,000 clones, over 75% of them seen once. Treatment here: about 20 received Ad26.COV2.S at low or high dose, single or two shots; 5 received placebo; per-sample allocation not given. Day 63 after the first injection of vaccine or placebo was the sampling time. The sequences come from peripheral blood, collected in a trial of Ad26.COV2.S vaccine versus placebo. Receptors were obtained from a person between 18 and 65 years old who received the Ad26.COV2.S COVID-19 vaccine or a placebo.

The rearrangement joins TRBV5-1 to TRBJ1-2; 7 bases line up with TRBD1. Germline V gene sequence: CDR1 SGHRS, CDR2 YFSETQ. V dropped 4 bases and J dropped 2; count of bases not matched to a gene: 5. The CDR3 is 14 amino acids. CDR3 protein: CASSPTTGNYGYTF. CDR3 DNA sequence: TGCGCCAGCAGCCCCACGACAGGGAACTATGGCTACACCTTC.

This rearrangement joins TRBV6-2 or TRBV6-3 to TRBJ2-7, with D tentatively TRBD1 or TRBD2 (6 bases each). Looked up from germline, CDR1 is MNHEY and CDR2 is SVGEGT. The ends were cut back, 4 bases at V and 2 bases at J, with 15 bases in the middle. This CDR3 is built from 15 residues. CDR3 nucleotide sequence: TGTGCCAGCAGTTTAGGCCGGGGGCCCCCCTACGAGCAGTACTTC. Its protein product is CASSLGRGPPYEQYF.

The CDR3 is CASSIGDRGVGIQYF. CDR3 in DNA: TGTGCCAGTAGTATCGGCGACCGGGGGGTGGGCATTCAGTACTTC. This chain joins TRBV19 and TRBJ2-4; TRBD2 matches 7 bases. The CDR3 is 15 amino acids. The V and J ends lost 3 bases and 9 bases, in that order; junction bases with no gene match: 11. The germline CDR1 and CDR2 sequences are LNHDA and SQIVND (reference sequence).

V is TRBV28 and J is TRBJ1-1; 9 nucleotides align to TRBD1. The CDR3 has 14 amino acids. Germline V lookup: CDR1 MDHEN, CDR2 SYDVKM. The trim removed 10 bases at V and 1 base at J, leaving 7 bases unmatched. CDR3 bases: TGTGCCATCTTGAAACAGGGGGCGAACACTGAAGCTTTCTTT. Translating gives CAILKQGANTEAFF. The variable domain in full, with the rest retrieved from reference TRBV28 and TRBJ1-1, is DVKVTQSSRYLVKRTGEKVFLECVQDMDHENMFWYRQDPGLGLRLIYFSYDVKMKEKGDIPEGYSVSREKKERFSLILESASTNQTSMYLCAILKQGANTEAFFGQGTRLTVV.

This clone was detected once. The chain couples TRBV28 to TRBJ2-2; D is undetermined. V was shortened by 4 bases and J by 3 bases, with 15 bases between the two germline ends. Germline CDR1 MDHEN, CDR2 SYDVKM. The CDR3 is 16 residues long. CDR3 in DNA: TGTGCCAGCAGTTCGCTATCTACTCCGTACACCGGGGAGCTGTTTTTT. Translation: CASSSLSTPYTGELFF.

This clone came up once. The chain has TRBV20-1 and TRBJ2-1, with TRBD1 identical over 9 bases. From germline, CDR1 is DFQATT and CDR2 SNEGSKA (reference sequence). With 3 bases clipped from V and 4 bases from J, the junction kept 1 base outside the gene matches. The CDR3 sequence is 13 residues long. In DNA form, the CDR3 reads TGCAGTGCTAGTGGGACAGGGTACAATGAGCAGTTCTTC. As protein: CSASGTGYNEQFF.

The genes are TRBV7-9 and TRBJ2-1; maybe TRBD1 (5 bases). Trimming shortened V by 2 bases and J by 0 bases, and 8 bases separated the two germline ends. Germline CDR1 reads SEHNR; CDR2 reads FQNEAQ (reference sequence). The CDR3 loop spans 15 amino acids. CDR3 DNA sequence: TGTGCCAGCAGCTTAACAGGAAGCTCCTACAATGAGCAGTTCTTC. This codes for CASSLTGSSYNEQFF.

The chain is built from TRBV12-3 or TRBV12-4 and TRBJ1-2; D uncertain. V lost 6 bases and J 4 bases, leaving 9 bases between the germline ends. The CDR3 is 12 residues long. CDR3 coding DNA: TGTGCCAGCAGCGCATCCCCCTATGGCTACACCTTC. Translated: CASSASPYGYTF.

V gene TRBV15 combines with J gene TRBJ2-1; D unresolved. V lost 1 base and J 8 bases, leaving 15 bases between the germline ends. The CDR3 has 15 amino acids. Germline V gene data show CDR1 as LNHNV and CDR2 as YYDKDF (reference sequence). CDR3 sequence (DNA): TGTGCCACCAGCAGAGGGGTCCCAGTCGTCGATGAGCAGTTCTTC. Amino acids: CATSRGVPVVDEQFF. The full variable domain, rest sourced from reference TRBV15 and TRBJ2-1, is DAMVIQNPRYQVTQFGKPVTLSCSQTLNHNVMYWYQQKSSQAPKLLFHYYDKDFNNEADTPDNFQSRRPNTSFCFLDIRSPGLGDTAMYLCATSRGVPVVDEQFFGPGTRLTVL.

J is TRBJ2-2 and V is TRBV7-3; no reliable D call. The V end was cut by 2 bases, the J end by 4 bases, with 11 bases between. The germline V gene has CDR1 SGHTA and CDR2 FQGTGA. The CDR3 is made up of 15 amino acids. This chain's CDR3 is CASSLSGMGTGELFF. The CDR3 bases are TGTGCCAGCAGCTTATCAGGAATGGGCACCGGGGAGCTGTTTTTT.

The rearrangement links TRBV9 to TRBJ1-1; the D gene is possibly TRBD1 (6 bases). V shed 0 bases and J shed 6 bases, with 12 bases lying between them. There are 14 residues in the CDR3. CDR1 is SGDLS, CDR2 YYNGEE, per germline. The CDR3 protein is CASSVVTGYAEAFF. The CDR3 DNA reads TGTGCCAGCAGCGTAGTCACAGGGTACGCTGAAGCTTTCTTT.

This chain joins TRBV29-1 and TRBJ1-6; D is unclear. Deletions cut 5 bases from V and 14 bases from J, with 13 bases between. Germline assignment: CDR1 SQVTM and CDR2 ANQGSEA. The CDR3 consists of 11 residues. In DNA, the CDR3 is TGCAGCGTTATAAGCAGGAATACCCTCCACTTT. Translated: CSVISRNTLHF.

The chain combines TRBV5-4 with TRBJ2-3; unclear D gene. CDR3 length: 15 residues. In germline, CDR1 is SGHNT, CDR2 YYREEE (reference sequence). Deletions cut 0 bases from V and 3 bases from J, with 11 bases between. The CDR3 here is CASSLDPGETDTQYF. The CDR3 DNA reads as TGTGCCAGCAGCTTGGATCCGGGTGAGACAGATACGCAGTATTTT.

This chain joins TRBV6-2 or TRBV6-3 and TRBJ1-2; D may be TRBD1 (5 bases). This CDR3 has 14 amino acids. V shed 6 bases and J shed 2 bases, with 13 bases lying between them. Germline V gene lookup returns CDR1 MNHEY and CDR2 SVGEGT. The DNA of the CDR3 is TGTGCCAGCAGCCTCGCAGGGATAAACTATGGCTACACCTTC. Encoded protein: CASSLAGINYGYTF.

V is TRBV5-1 and J is TRBJ2-1, with 12 bases fitting TRBD1. CDR3 length: 17 amino acids. Germline-derived CDR1 and CDR2 are SGHRS and YFSETQ. Unmatched junction bases numbered 11, after V lost 0 bases and J lost 10 bases. The CDR3 DNA follows: TGCGCCAGCAGCTTGGGTCGGTCGGGACAGGGGGCTGGCGAGCAGTTCTTC. This sequence encodes CASSLGRSGQGAGEQFF.

The gene calls are TRBV4-3 and TRBJ2-3; 8 bases are shared with TRBD2. The germline gives CDR1 LGHNA, CDR2 YSLEER. The CDR3 is made up of 16 amino acids. J was trimmed by 2 bases and V by 0 bases; bases with no gene match: 4. CDR3: CASSQDTGGYTDTQYF. The CDR3 coding sequence is TGCGCCAGCAGCCAAGATACGGGGGGGTACACAGATACGCAGTATTTT.

The chain links TRBV7-2 to TRBJ2-2; tentative D call: TRBD1 (5 bases). There are 15 residues in the CDR3. V lost 1 base and J 6 bases, leaving 12 bases between the germline ends. Germline CDR1 is SGHTA and CDR2 is FQGNSA. CDR3 protein: CASSLGSRVSGELFF. DNA for the CDR3: TGTGCCAGCAGCTTAGGGTCCAGGGTCTCCGGGGAGCTGTTTTTT.

The V call is TRBV6-1, the J call TRBJ2-5; 9 bases map to TRBD1. V was pared by 3 bases and J by 4 bases, with 6 bases of the junction left unmatched. The CDR3 is made up of 15 amino acids. Looked up from germline, CDR1 is MNHNS and CDR2 is SASEGT. The CDR3 loop is CASSDPGTGTETQYF. The CDR3 coding sequence is TGTGCCAGCAGTGACCCCGGGACAGGGACAGAGACCCAGTACTTC.

The rearrangement links TRBV5-6 to TRBJ1-3; possible D gene TRBD1, 5 bases. Germline V gives CDR1 SGHDT, CDR2 YYEEEE. V was pared by 0 bases and J by 0 bases, with 10 bases between. The CDR3 is made up of 16 amino acids. The CDR3 spells CASSLAARVSGNTIYF. The CDR3 DNA is TGTGCCAGCAGCTTGGCCGCCAGGGTCTCTGGAAACACCATATATTTT.

The rearrangement links TRBV7-9 to TRBJ2-3; perhaps TRBD1 as D (6 bases). This CDR3 has 14 amino acids. Germline CDR1 reads SEHNR; CDR2 reads FQNEAQ (reference sequence). The V gene lost 1 base and the J gene lost 3 bases, with 8 bases spanning the gap. In nucleotides, the CDR3 is TGTGCCAGCAGCTTAGGGACAGTTACAGATACGCAGTATTTT. Residues: CASSLGTVTDTQYF.